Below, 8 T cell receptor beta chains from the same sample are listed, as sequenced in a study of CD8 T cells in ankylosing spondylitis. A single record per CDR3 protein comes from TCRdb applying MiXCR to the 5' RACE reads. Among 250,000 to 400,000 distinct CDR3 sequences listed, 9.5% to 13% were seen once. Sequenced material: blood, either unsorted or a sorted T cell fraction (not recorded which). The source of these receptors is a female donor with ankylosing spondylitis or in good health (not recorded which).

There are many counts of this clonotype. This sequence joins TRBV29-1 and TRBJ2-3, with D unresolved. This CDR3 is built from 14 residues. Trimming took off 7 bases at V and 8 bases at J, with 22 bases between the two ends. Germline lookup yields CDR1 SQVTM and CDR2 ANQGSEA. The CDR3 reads CSAEVLSSTGTQYF. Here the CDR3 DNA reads TGCAGCGCCGAGGTCCTTTCCAGCACCGGTACGCAGTATTTT.

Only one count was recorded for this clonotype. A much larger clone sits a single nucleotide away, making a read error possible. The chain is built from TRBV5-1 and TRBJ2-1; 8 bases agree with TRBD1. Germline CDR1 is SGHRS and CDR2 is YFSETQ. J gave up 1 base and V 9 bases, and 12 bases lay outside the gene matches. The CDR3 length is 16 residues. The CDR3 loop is CANNRGDTPSYNEQFF. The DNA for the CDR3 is TGCGCCAACAACAGGGGGGACACGCCGTCCTACAATGAGCAGTTCTTC.

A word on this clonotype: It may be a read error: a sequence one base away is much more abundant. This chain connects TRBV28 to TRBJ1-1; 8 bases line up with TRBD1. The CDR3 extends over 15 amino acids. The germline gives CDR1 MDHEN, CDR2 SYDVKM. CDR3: CATSLPTGGKTEAFF. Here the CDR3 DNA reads TGTGCCACCAGTTTACCTACAGGGGGGAAAACTGAAGCTTTCTTT. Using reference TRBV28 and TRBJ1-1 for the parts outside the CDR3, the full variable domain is DVKVTQSSRYLVKRTGEKVFLECVQDMDHENMFWYRQDPGLGLRLIYFSYDVKMKEKGDIPEGYSVSREKKERFSLILESASTNQTSMYLCATSLPTGGKTEAFFGQGTRLTVV.

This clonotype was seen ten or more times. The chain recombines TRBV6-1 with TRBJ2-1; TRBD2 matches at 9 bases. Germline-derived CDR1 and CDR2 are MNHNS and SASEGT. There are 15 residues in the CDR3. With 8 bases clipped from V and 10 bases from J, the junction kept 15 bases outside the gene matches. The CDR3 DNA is TGTGCCAGCCGCTTCCAAGCGGGAGGTCCTTCGGAGCAGTTCTTC. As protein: CASRFQAGGPSEQFF.

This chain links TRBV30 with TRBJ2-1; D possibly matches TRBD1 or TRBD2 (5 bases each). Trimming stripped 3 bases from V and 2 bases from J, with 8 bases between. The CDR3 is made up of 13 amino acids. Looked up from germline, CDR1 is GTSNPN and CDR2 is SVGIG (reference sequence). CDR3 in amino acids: CAWRGTPYNEQFF. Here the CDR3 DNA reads TGTGCCTGGAGAGGGACGCCCTACAATGAGCAGTTCTTC.

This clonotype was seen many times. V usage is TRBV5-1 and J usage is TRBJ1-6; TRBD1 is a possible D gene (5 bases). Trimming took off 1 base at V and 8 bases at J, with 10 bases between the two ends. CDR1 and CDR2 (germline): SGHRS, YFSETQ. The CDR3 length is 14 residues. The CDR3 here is CASSLRGGDSPLHF. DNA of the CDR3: TGCGCCAGCAGCTTGAGGGGTGGCGATTCACCCCTCCACTTT.

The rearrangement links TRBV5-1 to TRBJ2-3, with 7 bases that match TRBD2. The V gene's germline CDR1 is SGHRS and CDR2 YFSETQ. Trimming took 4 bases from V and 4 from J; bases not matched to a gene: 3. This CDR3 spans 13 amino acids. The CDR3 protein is CASSAGLADTQYF. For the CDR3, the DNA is TGCGCCAGCAGCGCCGGACTAGCAGATACGCAGTATTTT. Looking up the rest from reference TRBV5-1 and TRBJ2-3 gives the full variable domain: KAGVTQTPRYLIKTRGQQVTLSCSPISGHRSVSWYQQTPGQGLQFLFEYFSETQRNKGNFPGRFSGRQFSNSRSEMNVSTLELGDSALYLCASSAGLADTQYFGPGTRLTVL.

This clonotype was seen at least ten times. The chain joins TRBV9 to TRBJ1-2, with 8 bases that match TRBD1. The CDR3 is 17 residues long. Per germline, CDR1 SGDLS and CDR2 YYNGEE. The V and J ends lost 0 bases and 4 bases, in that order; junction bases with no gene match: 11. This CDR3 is CASSVAEGRGHSYGYTF. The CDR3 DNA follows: TGTGCCAGCAGCGTAGCGGAAGGCAGGGGGCATTCCTATGGCTACACCTTC.